This T cell receptor (beta chain) emerged from a study of OX40 agonist ivuxolimab in advanced cancers. Whole-study context: Patients took ivuxolimab, an agonistic anti-OX40 (CD134) antibody. General observations from the study: Those patients achieving a partial response at 0.1-3.0 mg/kg showed among the lowest clonal expansion.

Of note for this clone: Its antigen is undetermined.

With V trimmed by 5 bases and J by 7 bases, 7 bases remained unmatched. CDR1 and CDR2 from the germline V gene are MNHEY and SMNVEV (reference sequence). The CDR3 is made up of 14 amino acids. The method was immunoSEQ multiplex PCR; TCRdb's version includes in-frame clones alone and lacks a portion of them. The sample shows around 58,000 clones, 70% to 90% of them seen only once. The sampling schedule covered blood at baseline, cycle 4 day 1, and cycle 7 day 1. The material was CD4+ or CD8+ T cells sorted from blood, obtained in a trial of the OX40 agonist ivuxolimab. This sequence originates from an adult with an advanced solid tumor such as melanoma, head and neck, liver or kidney cancer. The V and J genes are TRBV27 and TRBJ1-5; 8 positions agree with TRBD1. The CDR3 DNA is TGTGCCAGCAGTCCGGTCCCAGGGGGCCAGCCCCAGCATTTT. Protein: CASSPVPGGQPQHF.